These 3 T cell receptor beta chains were sequenced from one sample in a study of T cell repertoires in aging, cancer and after chemotherapy. A mixed TRB-A/B primer pool amplified rearranged TRB by multiplex touch-down PCR. In TCRdb, the multiplex PCR reads were re-called with MiXCR into one record per CDR3 protein. The repertoire holds under 8,000 distinct CDR3 sequences, with roughly 31% as singletons. Peripheral blood genomic DNA, not sorted cells or RNA, was the template. The sequencing input was blood. These receptors were taken from a human donor with a blood cancer. The donor label of this sample is uncertain.

This clonotype came up a few times. The V gene is TRBV5-4, the J gene TRBJ1-1, with D possibly being TRBD1 (5 bases). The CDR3 has 13 residues. Germline V lookup: CDR1 SGHNT, CDR2 YYREEE (reference sequence). V lost 0 bases to trimming and J lost 4 bases, with 7 bases between them. CDR3 amino acids: CASSLGGTTEAFF. Written as DNA, the CDR3 is TGTGCCAGCAGCTTGGGGGGGACCACTGAAGCTTTCTTT. The variable domain in full, with the rest retrieved from reference TRBV5-4 and TRBJ1-1, is ETGVTQSPTHLIKTRGQQVTLRCSSQSGHNTVSWYQQALGQGPQFIFQYYREEENGRGNFPPRFSGLQFPNYSSELNVNALELDDSALYLCASSLGGTTEAFFGQGTRLTVV.

V and J are TRBV11-2 and TRBJ2-5; 11 nucleotides agree with TRBD2. This CDR3 is 18 amino acids long. Losses at the gene ends were 5 bases for V and 1 base for J; bases not matched to a gene: 12. Germline V gene lookup returns CDR1 SGHAT and CDR2 FQNNGV. For the CDR3, the DNA is TGTGCCAGCAGCCCGGAAGGGCTAGCGGGGGGTCTCCAAGAGACCCAGTACTTC. Protein sequence: CASSPEGLAGGLQETQYF.

This clonotype occurred a few times. The gene calls are TRBV19 and TRBJ1-6; no reliable D call. This CDR3 region has 14 residues. Germline V gene sequence: CDR1 LNHDA, CDR2 SQIVND (reference sequence). Trimming took 7 bases from V and 6 from J, leaving 13 bases between them. CDR3: CASKEGPTNSPLHF. The CDR3 coding sequence is TGTGCCAGTAAAGAGGGCCCCACTAATTCACCCCTCCACTTT.